Listed here are 9 T cell receptor beta chains from one sample, sequenced in a study of T cell repertoires in cytomegalovirus infection (dated by TCRdb to between 2018 and 2020). Sequencing relied on an Illumina HiSeq 1500. Clones were called with MiXCR by TCRdb after fastp trimmed the public reads at Q25, and only in-frame beta chains were retained. Duplicate CDR3 protein sequences are folded into a single record with the most common DNA and genes. This sample gives approximately 130,000 distinct CDR3 sequences in total; roughly 9% of them show up just once. 10% of the sample lies in the top ten. The sequenced material came from PBMCs. These receptors originate from a human donor in good health (CMV status not recorded). Some clones in this sample may be carry-over from other donors' samples.

The table lists this clonotype with many counts. The chain is built from TRBV28 and TRBJ1-6; a possible D gene is TRBD1 (5 bases). Trimming took 1 base from V and 7 from J, leaving 14 bases between them. In germline, CDR1 is MDHEN, CDR2 SYDVKM. The CDR3 spans 16 residues. The CDR3 region has the DNA TGTGCCAGCAGTTTATCATCGGGGCAGAGAAATTCACCCCTCCACTTT. Its protein product is CASSLSSGQRNSPLHF.

The sample holds many counts of this clonotype. This rearrangement joins TRBV2 to TRBJ2-3, with 10 nucleotides matching TRBD1. The CDR3 runs 14 residues. Losses at the gene ends were 8 bases for V and 4 bases for J; bases not matched to a gene: 6. CDR1 and CDR2 (germline): SNHLY, FYNNEI. The CDR3 DNA follows: TGTGCCAGCGACGACAGGGGGCCCGCAGATACGCAGTATTTT. It specifies CASDDRGPADTQYF.

The sample holds many counts of this clonotype. This chain uses TRBV7-2 with TRBJ1-4; D gene uncertain. Germline loops: CDR1 SGHTA, CDR2 FQGNSA. Trimming shortened V by 6 bases and J by 10 bases, and 12 bases separated the two germline ends. This CDR3 region has 12 residues. The CDR3 bases are TGTGCCAGCAGGTCCTCGTCAGCAAAACTGTTTTTT. This translates into CASRSSSAKLFF.

Ten or more counts support this clonotype. The chain uses TRBV10-3 and TRBJ2-7, with 11 bases identical to TRBD1. CDR1 is ENHRY, CDR2 SYGVKD, per germline. The CDR3 is 15 amino acids. The J segment lost 4 bases and the V segment lost 6 bases, leaving 8 bases of the junction unmatched. CDR3 nucleotides: TGTGCCATCAGCCTTGGGACAGGGGGGATATACGAGCAGTACTTC. Protein: CAISLGTGGIYEQYF.

This clonotype was seen many times. The V gene is TRBV6-1, the J gene TRBJ1-3, with D possibly TRBD1 on 5 matching bases. This CDR3 has 16 residues. The V gene lost 5 bases and the J gene lost 0 bases, with 14 bases spanning the gap. In germline, CDR1 is MNHNS, CDR2 SASEGT. CDR3 sequence (DNA): TGTGCCAGCAGTTTATATTCCGGGACCTCTGGAAACACCATATATTTT. Amino acids: CASSLYSGTSGNTIYF.

This clonotype was seen a few times. This sequence joins TRBV7-9 and TRBJ2-7, with D possibly being TRBD1 (6 bases). There are 16 residues in the CDR3. Germline V gene lookup returns CDR1 SEHNR and CDR2 FQNEAQ (reference sequence). V was cut by 0 bases and J by 2 bases, with 14 bases left in between. CDR3 coding DNA: TGTGCCAGCAGCTTAGCTCGGCAGGGGCCAGCCTACGAGCAGTACTTC. Translating gives CASSLARQGPAYEQYF.

This rearrangement joins TRBV20-1 to TRBJ1-2, with D unclear. The CDR3 runs 15 residues. In germline, CDR1 is DFQATT, CDR2 SNEGSKA (reference sequence). V lost 1 base and J lost 4, with 16 bases in between. The CDR3 DNA reads as TGCAGTGCTAGAGTCCCGGGCCCCACCTCCTATGGCTACACCTTC. Its protein is CSARVPGPTSYGYTF.

This clonotype has only a few counts. This rearrangement joins TRBV6-5 to TRBJ1-3; 8 nucleotides line up with TRBD1. With 8 bases clipped from V and 3 bases from J, the junction kept 0 bases outside the gene matches. The CDR3 loop spans 12 amino acids. Germline V CDR1 and CDR2: MNHEY, SVGAGI. The CDR3 DNA reads TGTGCCAGCGGGACAGGTGGAAACACCATATATTTT. Amino acid sequence: CASGTGGNTIYF.

The chain employs TRBV10-2 and TRBJ2-5; TRBD1 agrees at 7 bases. This CDR3 contains 13 residues. With V trimmed by 3 bases and J by 5 bases, 3 bases remained unmatched. Germline assignment: CDR1 WSHSY and CDR2 SAAADI. The CDR3 spells CASSERGRETQYF. CDR3 in DNA: TGCGCCAGCAGTGAAAGGGGGCGCGAGACCCAGTACTTC.